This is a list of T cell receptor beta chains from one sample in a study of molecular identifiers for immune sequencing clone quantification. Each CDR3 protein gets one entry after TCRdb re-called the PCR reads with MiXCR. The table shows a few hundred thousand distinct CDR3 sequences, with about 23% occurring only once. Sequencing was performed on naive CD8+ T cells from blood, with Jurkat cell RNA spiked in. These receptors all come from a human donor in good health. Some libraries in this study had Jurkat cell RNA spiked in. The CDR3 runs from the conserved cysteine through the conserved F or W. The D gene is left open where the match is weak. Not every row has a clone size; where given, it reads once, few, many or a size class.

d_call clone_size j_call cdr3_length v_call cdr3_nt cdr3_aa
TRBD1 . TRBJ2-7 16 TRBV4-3 TGCGCCAGCAGCCAAGCCCTGCCGGGACAGCCTTACGAGCAGTGCTTC CASSQALPGQPYEQCF
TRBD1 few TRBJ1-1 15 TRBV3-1 TGTGCCAGCAGCCCCCCCGGACAGGAGAACACTGAAGCTTTCTTT CASSPPGQENTEAFF
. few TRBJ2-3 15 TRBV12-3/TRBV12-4 TGTGCCAGCAGTTTAGATTTAACCTACCCGGATACGCAGTATTTT CASSLDLTYPDTQYF
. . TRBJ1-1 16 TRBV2 TGTGCCAGCAACGGGATTTACAATAGGGGGAACACTGAAGCTTTCTTT CASNGIYNRGNTEAFF
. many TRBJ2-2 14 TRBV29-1 TGCAGCGTTGAGTACGGGAGTGGAACCGGGGAGCTGTTTTTT CSVEYGSGTGELFF
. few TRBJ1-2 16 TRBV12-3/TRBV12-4 TGTGCCAGCAGTTCGTCGACCGAGCCAGCTAACTATGGCTACACCTTC CASSSSTEPANYGYTF
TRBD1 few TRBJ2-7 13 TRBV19 TGTGCCTCCGGGGACAGGGGTTTCTACGAGCAGTACTTC CASGDRGFYEQYF
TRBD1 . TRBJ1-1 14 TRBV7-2 TGTGCCAGCAGCTTTAGGGGGCCGAACACTGAAACTTTCTTT CASSFRGPNTETFF
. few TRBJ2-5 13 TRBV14 TGTGCCAGCAGTCGACCCAGGGAAGAGACCCAGTACTTC CASSRPREETQYF
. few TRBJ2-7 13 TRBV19 TGTGCCAGTAAAGGAGACGCGACCTACGAGCAGTACTTC CASKGDATYEQYF
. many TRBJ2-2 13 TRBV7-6 TGTGCCAGCAGCTTAGAGGCGTCCGGGGAGCTGTTTTTT CASSLEASGELFF
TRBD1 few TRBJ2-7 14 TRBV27 TGTGCCAGCAGTTATAACACAGGGGGCTACGAGCAGTACTTC CASSYNTGGYEQYF
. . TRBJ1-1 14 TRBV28 TGTACCAGCAGCCATGACGGATCAGACACTGAAGCTTTCTTT CTSSHDGSDTEAFF
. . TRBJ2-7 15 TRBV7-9 TGTGCCAGCAGCGTGAAGTCCGGAGGTAGCTACGAGCAGTACTTC CASSVKSGGSYEQYF
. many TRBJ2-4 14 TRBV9 TGTGCCAGCAGCGGGGGACTGACAGGTGACATTCAGTACTTC CASSGGLTGDIQYF
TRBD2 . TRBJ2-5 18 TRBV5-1 TGCGCCAGCAGCTATCACTACCTTAGCGGGGCCGCTCCAGAGACCCAGTACTTC CASSYHYLSGAAPETQYF
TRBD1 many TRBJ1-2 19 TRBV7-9 TGTGCCAGCAGCTCCACCAGACAGGGCGAAGGCCGGATTCCCTATGGCTACACCTTC CASSSTRQGEGRIPYGYTF
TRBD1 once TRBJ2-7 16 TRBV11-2 TGTGCCAGCAGCTTAGGACGGGACAGCCGAACGTACGAGCGGTACTTC CASSLGRDSRTYERYF
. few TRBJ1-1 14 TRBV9 TGTGCCAGCAGCCCCCGGTGGACGAACACTGAAGCTTTCTTT CASSPRWTNTEAFF
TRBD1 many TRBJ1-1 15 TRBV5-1 TGCGCCAGCACCACCGGACAGGGAATGAACACTGAAGCTTTCTTT CASTTGQGMNTEAFF
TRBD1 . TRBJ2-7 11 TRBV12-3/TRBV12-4 TGTGCCAGCAGTCTAGGGGACAGGGTATCGTTC CASSLGDRVSF
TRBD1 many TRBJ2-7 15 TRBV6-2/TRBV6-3 TGTGCCAGCAGTTACTTGGGACAGGTTTTCTACGAGCAGTACTTC CASSYLGQVFYEQYF
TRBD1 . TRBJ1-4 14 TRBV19 TGTGCCAGTAGTGGGACAGCGACTAATGAAAGACTGTTTTTT CASSGTATNERLFF
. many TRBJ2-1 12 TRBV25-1 TGTGCCAGCAGTGAACAGGGCTATGAGCAGTTCTTC CASSEQGYEQFF
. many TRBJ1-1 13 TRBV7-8 TGTGCCAGCAGCCCTGGACGGAAGACTGAAGCTTTCTTT CASSPGRKTEAFF
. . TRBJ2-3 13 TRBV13 TGTGCCAGCAGCCCGGAGATCACAGATACGCAGTATTTT CASSPEITDTQYF
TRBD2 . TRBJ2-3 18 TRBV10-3 TGTGCCATCAGTGAGTGGCACCTAGCGGGGGCACCCACAGATACGCAGTATTTT CAISEWHLAGAPTDTQYF
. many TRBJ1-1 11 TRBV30 TGTGCCTGGAGTCCGGAGATAGAAGCTTTCTTT CAWSPEIEAFF
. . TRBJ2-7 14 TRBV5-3 TGTGCCAGCAGCCTGCGCCAGGGGGGCGTTGAGCAGTACTTC CASSLRQGGVEQYF
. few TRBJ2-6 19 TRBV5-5 TGTGCCAGCAGCTTAAACACCGGGACACTTAGCTCTGGGGCCAACGTCCTGACTTTC CASSLNTGTLSSGANVLTF
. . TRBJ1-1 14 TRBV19 TGTGCCAGTAGTATTGGGGGATTTGCCACTGAAGCTTTCTTT CASSIGGFATEAFF
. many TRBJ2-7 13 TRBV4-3 TGCGCCAGCAGCCCTGGGCGGGTTGGGGAGCAGTACTTC CASSPGRVGEQYF
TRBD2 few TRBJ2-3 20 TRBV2 TGTGCCAGCAGTCCCCCCTGGCTAGCGGGAGGGGTGAGGGACACAGATACGCAGTATTTT CASSPPWLAGGVRDTDTQYF
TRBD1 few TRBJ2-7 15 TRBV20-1 TGCAGTGCTAGATTTATAACAGGGGAATCCTACGGGCAGTACTTC CSARFITGESYGQYF
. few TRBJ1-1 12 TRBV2 TGTGCCAAAAACAGCGTTAACACTGAAGCTTTCTTT CAKNSVNTEAFF
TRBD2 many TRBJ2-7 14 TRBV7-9 TGTGCCAGCAGCTTAGTCGAGCGGGACTACGAGCAGTACTTC CASSLVERDYEQYF
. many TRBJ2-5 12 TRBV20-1 TGCAGTGCCTCGTTCGAGGGAGAGACCCAGTACTTC CSASFEGETQYF
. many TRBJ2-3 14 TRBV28 TGTGCCAGCAGTTTAGAGGTTACCACAGATACGCAGTATTTT CASSLEVTTDTQYF
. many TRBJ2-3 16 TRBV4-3 TGCGCCAGCAGCCGCCGGGACACTAGAACGACAGATACGCAGTATTTT CASSRRDTRTTDTQYF
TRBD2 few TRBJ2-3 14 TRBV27 TGTGCCAGCAGTTGGGCGGGAGTCACAGATACGCGGTATTTT CASSWAGVTDTRYF
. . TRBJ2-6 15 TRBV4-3 TGCGCCCGCAGCCAAGGAGTGTCTGGGGCCAACGGCCTGACTTTC CARSQGVSGANGLTF
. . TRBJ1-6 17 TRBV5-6 TGTGCCAGCAGTTTTCGACTTCCCAGCTCCTATTATTCACTCCTCCACTTT CASSFRLPSSYYSLLHF
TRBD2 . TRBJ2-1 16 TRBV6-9 TGTCCCAGCAGATATTCGAGCGGGAGCTCCTACAATGAGCAGTTCTTC CPSRYSSGSSYNEQFF
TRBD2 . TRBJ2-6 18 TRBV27 TGTGCCAGCAGTAAGACTAGCGGGAGGAGTTTTGGGGCCAACGTCCTGACTTTC CASSKTSGRSFGANVLTF
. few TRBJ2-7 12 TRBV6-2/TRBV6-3 TGTGCCAGCAGTTACTCGTCGAGCGAGCAGTACTTC CASSYSSSEQYF
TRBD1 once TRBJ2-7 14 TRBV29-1 TGCAGCGTCGCCTTGAGGGACAGGGGCTACGCGCAGTACTTC CSVALRDRGYAQYF
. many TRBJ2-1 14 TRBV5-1 TGCGCCAGCAGGGATAGCGGAATTACCAATGAGCAGTTCTTC CASRDSGITNEQFF